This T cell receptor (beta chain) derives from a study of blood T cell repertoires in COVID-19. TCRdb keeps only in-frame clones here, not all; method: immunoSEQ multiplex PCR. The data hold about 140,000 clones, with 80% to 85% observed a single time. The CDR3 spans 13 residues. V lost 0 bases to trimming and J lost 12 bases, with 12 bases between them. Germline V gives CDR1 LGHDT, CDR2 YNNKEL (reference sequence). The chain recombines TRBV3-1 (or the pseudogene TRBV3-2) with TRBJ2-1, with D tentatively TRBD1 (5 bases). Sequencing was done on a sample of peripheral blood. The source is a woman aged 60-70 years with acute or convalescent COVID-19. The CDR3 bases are TGTGCCAGCAGCCAAGAGGAAGGGCAGGGGCAGTTCTTC. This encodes CASSQEEGQGQFF.